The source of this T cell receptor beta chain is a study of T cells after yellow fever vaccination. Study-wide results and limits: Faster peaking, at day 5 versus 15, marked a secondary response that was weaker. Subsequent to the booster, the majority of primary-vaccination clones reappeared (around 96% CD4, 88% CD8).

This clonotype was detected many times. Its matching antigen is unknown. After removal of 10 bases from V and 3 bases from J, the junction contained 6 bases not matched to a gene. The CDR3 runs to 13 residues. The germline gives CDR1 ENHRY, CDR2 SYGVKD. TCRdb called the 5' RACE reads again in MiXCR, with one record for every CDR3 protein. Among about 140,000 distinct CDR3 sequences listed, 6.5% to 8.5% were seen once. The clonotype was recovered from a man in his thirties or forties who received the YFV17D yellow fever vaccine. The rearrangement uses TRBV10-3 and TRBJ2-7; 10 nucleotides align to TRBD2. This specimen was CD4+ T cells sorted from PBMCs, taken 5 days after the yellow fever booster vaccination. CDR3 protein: CANKREGHYEQYF. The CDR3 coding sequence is TGTGCCAACAAGCGGGAGGGCCACTACGAGCAGTACTTC.